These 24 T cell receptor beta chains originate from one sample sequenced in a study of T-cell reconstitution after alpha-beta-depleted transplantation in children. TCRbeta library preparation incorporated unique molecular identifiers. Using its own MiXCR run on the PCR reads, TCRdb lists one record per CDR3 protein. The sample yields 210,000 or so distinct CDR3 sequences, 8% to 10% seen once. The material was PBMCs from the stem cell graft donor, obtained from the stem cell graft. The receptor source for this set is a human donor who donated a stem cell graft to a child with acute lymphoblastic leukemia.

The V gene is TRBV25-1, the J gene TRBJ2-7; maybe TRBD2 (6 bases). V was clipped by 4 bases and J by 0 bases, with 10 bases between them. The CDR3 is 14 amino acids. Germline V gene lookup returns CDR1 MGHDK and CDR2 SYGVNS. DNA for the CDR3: TGTGCCAGCAGTGCGACTAGGGGCTCCTACGAGCAGTACTTC. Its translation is CASSATRGSYEQYF.

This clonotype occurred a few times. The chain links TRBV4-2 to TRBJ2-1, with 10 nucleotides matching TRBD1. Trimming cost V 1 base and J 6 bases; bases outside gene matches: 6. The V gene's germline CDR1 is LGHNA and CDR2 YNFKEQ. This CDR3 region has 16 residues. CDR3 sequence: CASSQVWDRGFNEQFF. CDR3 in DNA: TGTGCCAGCAGCCAAGTCTGGGACAGGGGTTTCAATGAGCAGTTCTTC.

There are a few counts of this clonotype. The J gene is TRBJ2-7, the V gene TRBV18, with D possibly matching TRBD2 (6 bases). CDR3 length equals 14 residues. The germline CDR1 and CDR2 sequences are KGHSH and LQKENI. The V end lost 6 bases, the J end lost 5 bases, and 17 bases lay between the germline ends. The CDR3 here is CASSRDSNAHEQYF. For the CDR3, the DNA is TGTGCCAGCTCCCGGGACTCCAACGCTCACGAGCAGTACTTC. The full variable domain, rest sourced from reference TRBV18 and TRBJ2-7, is NAGVMQNPRHLVRRRGQEARLRCSPMKGHSHVYWYRQLPEEGLKFMVYLQKENIIDESGMPKERFSAEFPKEGPSILRIQQVVRGDSAAYFCASSRDSNAHEQYFGPGTRLTVT.

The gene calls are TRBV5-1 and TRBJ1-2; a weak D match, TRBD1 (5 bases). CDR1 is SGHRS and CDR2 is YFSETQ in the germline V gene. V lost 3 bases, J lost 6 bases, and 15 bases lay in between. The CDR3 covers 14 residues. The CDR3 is CASSSSKGNHGYTF. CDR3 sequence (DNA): TGCGCCAGCAGCTCCTCTAAGGGGAACCATGGCTACACCTTC.

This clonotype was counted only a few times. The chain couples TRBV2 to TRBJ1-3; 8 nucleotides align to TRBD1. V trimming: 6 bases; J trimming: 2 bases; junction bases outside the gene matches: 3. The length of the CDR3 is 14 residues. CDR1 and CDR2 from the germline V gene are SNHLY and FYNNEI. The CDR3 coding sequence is TGTGCCAGCAGCCGGACAGGGACTGGAAACACCATATATTTT. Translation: CASSRTGTGNTIYF.

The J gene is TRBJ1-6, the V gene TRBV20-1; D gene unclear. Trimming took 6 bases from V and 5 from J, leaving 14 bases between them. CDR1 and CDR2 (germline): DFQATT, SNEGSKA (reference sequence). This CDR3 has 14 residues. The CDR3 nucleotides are TGCAGTGCCGCACAGCACGGAGATAATTCACCCCTCCACTTT. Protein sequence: CSAAQHGDNSPLHF.

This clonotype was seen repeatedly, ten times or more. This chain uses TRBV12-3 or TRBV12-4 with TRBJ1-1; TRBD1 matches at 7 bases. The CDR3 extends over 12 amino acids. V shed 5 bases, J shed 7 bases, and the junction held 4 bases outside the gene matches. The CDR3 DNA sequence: TGTGCCAGCAGTGACAGGGCGTATGAAGCTTTCTTT. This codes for CASSDRAYEAFF.

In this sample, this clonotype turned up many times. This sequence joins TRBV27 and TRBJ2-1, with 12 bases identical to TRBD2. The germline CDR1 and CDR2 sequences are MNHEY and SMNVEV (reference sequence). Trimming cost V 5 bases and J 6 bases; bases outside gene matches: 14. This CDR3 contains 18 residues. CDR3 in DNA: TGTGCCAGCAGTGAACCGACTAGCGGGGGCTCTTTGGTCAATGAGCAGTTCTTC. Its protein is CASSEPTSGGSLVNEQFF.

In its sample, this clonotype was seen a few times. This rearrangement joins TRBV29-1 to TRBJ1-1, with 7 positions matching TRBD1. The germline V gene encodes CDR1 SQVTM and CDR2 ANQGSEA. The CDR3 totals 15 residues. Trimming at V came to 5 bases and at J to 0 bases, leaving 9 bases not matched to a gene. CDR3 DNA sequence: TGCAGCGTTTCTAGCACGACAGGGATGAACACTGAAGCTTTCTTT. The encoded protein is CSVSSTTGMNTEAFF.

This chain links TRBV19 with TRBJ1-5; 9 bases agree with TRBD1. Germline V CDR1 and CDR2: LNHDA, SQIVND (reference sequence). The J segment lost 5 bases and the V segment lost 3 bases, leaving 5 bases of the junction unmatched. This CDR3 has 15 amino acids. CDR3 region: CASSMGQGWDQPQHF. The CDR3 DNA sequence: TGTGCCAGTAGTATGGGACAGGGATGGGATCAGCCCCAGCATTTT.

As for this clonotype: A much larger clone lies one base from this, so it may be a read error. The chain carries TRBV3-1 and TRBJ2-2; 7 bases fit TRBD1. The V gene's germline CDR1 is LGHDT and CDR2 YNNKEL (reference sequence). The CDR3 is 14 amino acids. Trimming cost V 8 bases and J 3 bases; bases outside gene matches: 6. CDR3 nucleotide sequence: TGTGCCAGCCGGAACAGGGGTCACACCGGGGAGCTGTTTTTT. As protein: CASRNRGHTGELFF.

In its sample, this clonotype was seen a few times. The CDR3 here is CASSQDRVIHNEQFF. CDR3 DNA sequence: TGTGCCAGCAGCCAAGACAGGGTGATCCACAATGAGCAGTTCTTC. This chain joins TRBV3-1 and TRBJ2-1; tentative D call: TRBD1 (5 bases). CDR3 length: 15 amino acids. Germline-derived CDR1 and CDR2 are LGHDT and YNNKEL (reference sequence). Trimming left V 0 bases short and J 5 bases short, with 11 bases between.

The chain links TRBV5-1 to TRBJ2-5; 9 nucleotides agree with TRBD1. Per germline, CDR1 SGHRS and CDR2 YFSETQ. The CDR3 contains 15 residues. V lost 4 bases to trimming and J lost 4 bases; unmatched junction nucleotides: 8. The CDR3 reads CASSRGQGERETQYF. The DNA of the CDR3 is TGCGCCAGCAGCAGGGGACAGGGTGAACGAGAGACCCAGTACTTC.

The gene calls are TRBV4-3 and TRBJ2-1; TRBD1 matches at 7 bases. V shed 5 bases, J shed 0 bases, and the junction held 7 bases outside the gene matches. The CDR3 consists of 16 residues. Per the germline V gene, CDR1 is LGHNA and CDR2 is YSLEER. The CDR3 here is CASSKGTVSSYNEQFF. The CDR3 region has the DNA TGCGCCAGCAGCAAAGGGACAGTCTCCTCCTACAATGAGCAGTTCTTC.

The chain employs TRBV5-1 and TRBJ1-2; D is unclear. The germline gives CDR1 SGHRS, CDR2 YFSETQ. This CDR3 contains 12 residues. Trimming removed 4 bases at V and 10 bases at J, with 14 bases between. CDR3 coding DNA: TGCGCCAGCAGCCCCGATCAGCAGTTCTACACCTTC. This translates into CASSPDQQFYTF. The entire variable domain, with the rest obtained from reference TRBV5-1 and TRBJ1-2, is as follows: KAGVTQTPRYLIKTRGQQVTLSCSPISGHRSVSWYQQTPGQGLQFLFEYFSETQRNKGNFPGRFSGRQFSNSRSEMNVSTLELGDSALYLCASSPDQQFYTFGSGTRLTVV.

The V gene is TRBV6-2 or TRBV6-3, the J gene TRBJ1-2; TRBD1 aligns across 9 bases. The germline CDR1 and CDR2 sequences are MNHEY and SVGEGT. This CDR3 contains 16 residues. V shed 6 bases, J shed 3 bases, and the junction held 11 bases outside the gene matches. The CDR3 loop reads CASRRIPGQGHYGYTF. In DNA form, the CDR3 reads TGTGCCAGCAGACGCATCCCGGGACAGGGACACTATGGCTACACCTTC.

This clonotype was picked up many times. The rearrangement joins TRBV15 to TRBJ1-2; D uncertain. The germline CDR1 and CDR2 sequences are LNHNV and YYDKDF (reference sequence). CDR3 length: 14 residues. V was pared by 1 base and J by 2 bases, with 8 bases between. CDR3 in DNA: TGTGCCACCAGCAGAGGGGGAGGGAACTATGGCTACACCTTC. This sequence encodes CATSRGGGNYGYTF.

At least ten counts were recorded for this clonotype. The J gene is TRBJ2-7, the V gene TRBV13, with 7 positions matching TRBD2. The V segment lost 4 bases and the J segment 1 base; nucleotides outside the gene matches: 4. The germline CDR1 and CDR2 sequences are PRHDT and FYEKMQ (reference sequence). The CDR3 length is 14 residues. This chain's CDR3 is CASSSRAGSYEQYF. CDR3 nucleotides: TGTGCCAGCAGCTCCCGAGCGGGGTCCTACGAGCAGTACTTC.

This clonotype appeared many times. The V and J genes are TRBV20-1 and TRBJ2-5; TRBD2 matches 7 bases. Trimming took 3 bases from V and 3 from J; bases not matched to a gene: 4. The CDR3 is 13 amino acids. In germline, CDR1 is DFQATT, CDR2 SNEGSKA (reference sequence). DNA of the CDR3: TGCAGTGCTAGTAGACGGGGGGAAGAGACCCAGTACTTC. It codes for CSASRRGEETQYF.

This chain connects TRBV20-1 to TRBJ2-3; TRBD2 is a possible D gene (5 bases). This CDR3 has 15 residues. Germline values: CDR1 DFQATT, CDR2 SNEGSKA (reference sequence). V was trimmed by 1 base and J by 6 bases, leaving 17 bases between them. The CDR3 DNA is TGCAGTGCTAGAGCCGGGATACTAGGAAGGGATACGCAGTATTTT. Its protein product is CSARAGILGRDTQYF.

As DNA, the CDR3 is TGCAGCGTTGAAGTGGGGGGGAACACAGATACGCAGTATTTT. Encoded protein: CSVEVGGNTDTQYF. The rearrangement uses TRBV29-1 and TRBJ2-3, with 7 nucleotides matching TRBD2. This CDR3 has 14 residues. The V segment lost 1 base and the J segment 2 bases; nucleotides outside the gene matches: 3. CDR1 is SQVTM and CDR2 is ANQGSEA in the germline V gene.

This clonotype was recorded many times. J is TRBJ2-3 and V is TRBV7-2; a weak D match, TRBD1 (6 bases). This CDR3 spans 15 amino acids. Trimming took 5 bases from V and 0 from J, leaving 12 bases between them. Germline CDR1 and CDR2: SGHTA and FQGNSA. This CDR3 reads CASSPDRPSTDTQYF. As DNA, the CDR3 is TGTGCCAGCAGCCCCGACAGGCCTAGCACAGATACGCAGTATTTT.

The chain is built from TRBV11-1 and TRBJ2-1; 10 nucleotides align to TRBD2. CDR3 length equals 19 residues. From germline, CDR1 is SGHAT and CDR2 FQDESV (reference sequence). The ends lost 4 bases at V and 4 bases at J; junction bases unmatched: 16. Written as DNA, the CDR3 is TGTGCCAGCAGCTACCCACACGAACAGCGGGGGGGCCTTTACAATGAGCAGTTCTTC. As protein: CASSYPHEQRGGLYNEQFF.

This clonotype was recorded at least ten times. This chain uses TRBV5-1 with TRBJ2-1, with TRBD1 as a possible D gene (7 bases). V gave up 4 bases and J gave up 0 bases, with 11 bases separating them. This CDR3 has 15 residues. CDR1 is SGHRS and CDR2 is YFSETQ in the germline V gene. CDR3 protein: CASSAQGGSYNEQFF. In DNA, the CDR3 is TGCGCCAGCAGCGCGCAGGGGGGCTCCTACAATGAGCAGTTCTTC.